This TCR beta chain was sequenced during a study of technical replicates of blood from several donors. Germline loops: CDR1 SEHNR, CDR2 FQNEAQ (reference sequence). The CDR3 is 12 residues long. The germline V and J ends were trimmed by 4 bases and 5 bases, with 6 bases remaining between them. Sequencing used immunoSEQ multiplex PCR; TCRdb keeps in-frame clones, though not all of them. The sample lists around 50,000 clones, more than 95% occurring once. A few counts support this clone. The sequenced sample consisted of T cells isolated from PBMCs. The rearrangement uses TRBV7-9 and TRBJ1-5; D gene ambiguous. This TCR was sampled from a human donor in good health. CDR3 protein: CASSYSHQPQHF. The CDR3 DNA follows: TGTGCCAGCAGCTATTCTCATCAGCCCCAGCATTTT.